Below are 29 T cell receptor beta chains sequenced from a single sample in a study of shared clonotypes between healthy human individuals. This table comes from immunoSEQ multiplex PCR, and its TCRdb copy is limited to in-frame clones, with some not included. The data show about 2 million clones, approximately 95% seen once. Sequencing was carried out using naive CD4+ T cells sorted from blood. Subset in this sample: CD45RA+ positively selected. These receptors came from a man aged 18 to 30 in good health.

V and J are TRBV7-2 and TRBJ1-2; weak D call: TRBD1 (6 bases). Trimming pared 5 bases from V and 4 bases from J, leaving 14 bases between. The germline V gene has CDR1 SGHTA and CDR2 FQGNSA. CDR3 size: 14 residues. CDR3 DNA: TGTGCCAGCAGCCCGTGGACAGTCGTCTATGGCTACACCTTC. This encodes CASSPWTVVYGYTF.

This chain links TRBV7-2 with TRBJ2-3; the D gene could be TRBD1 or TRBD2 (6 bases each). Trimming pared 0 bases from V and 2 bases from J, leaving 9 bases between. CDR1 SGHTA and CDR2 FQGNSA come from the germline V gene. The CDR3 length is 15 residues. The CDR3 nucleotides read TGTGCCAGCAGCTTAGCGGGGGGCAACACAGATACGCAGTATTTT. Protein: CASSLAGGNTDTQYF. The full variable domain, with the rest looked up from reference TRBV7-2 and TRBJ2-3, is GAGVSQSPSNKVTEKGKDVELRCDPISGHTALYWYRQSLGQGLEFLIYFQGNSAPDKSGLPSDRFSAERTGGSVSTLTIQRTQQEDSAVYLCASSLAGGNTDTQYFGPGTRLTVL.

The chain joins TRBV5-1 to TRBJ2-2, with no clear D. The CDR3 covers 14 residues. Germline V gene lookup returns CDR1 SGHRS and CDR2 YFSETQ. The V and J ends lost 0 bases and 2 bases respectively, with 5 bases between them. The CDR3 DNA sequence: TGCGCCAGCAGCTTGGAACACAACACCGGGGAGCTGTTTTTT. It codes for CASSLEHNTGELFF.

The V and J genes are TRBV30 and TRBJ1-1; a weak D match, TRBD1 (6 bases). Germline lookup yields CDR1 GTSNPN and CDR2 SVGIG (reference sequence). The CDR3 spans 18 residues. With 3 bases removed from V and 0 bases from J, the gap between germline ends came to 23 bases. The CDR3 sequence: CAWSVVVGGFNMNTEAFF. The DNA of the CDR3 is TGTGCCTGGAGCGTCGTGGTGGGGGGCTTCAACATGAACACTGAAGCTTTCTTT. Variable domain in full (rest from reference TRBV30 and TRBJ1-1): SQTIHQWPATLVQPVGSPLSLECTVEGTSNPNLYWYRQAAGRGLQLLFYSVGIGQISSEVPQNLSASRPQDRQFILSSKKLLLSDSGFYLCAWSVVVGGFNMNTEAFFGQGTRLTVV.

This chain joins TRBV6-1 and TRBJ2-3; 10 positions agree with TRBD2. V lost 11 bases to trimming and J lost 3 bases; unmatched junction nucleotides: 8. The length of the CDR3 is 14 residues. CDR1 is MNHNS and CDR2 is SASEGT in the germline V gene. In nucleotides, the CDR3 is TGTGCCGGAACTAGCGGGGCGGGGACAGATACGCAGTATTTT. Translated, it gives CAGTSGAGTDTQYF.

This chain uses TRBV5-1 with TRBJ1-1, with TRBD1 identical over 8 bases. Trimming took 0 bases from V and 0 from J; bases not matched to a gene: 4. Per germline, CDR1 SGHRS and CDR2 YFSETQ. The CDR3 runs 16 residues. This chain's CDR3 is CASSLDGQGMNTEAFF. The CDR3 DNA reads TGCGCCAGCAGCTTGGACGGACAGGGAATGAACACTGAAGCTTTCTTT.

This chain joins TRBV11-2 and TRBJ2-7; 7 nucleotides line up with TRBD1. This CDR3 spans 13 amino acids. Trimming took 5 bases from V and 2 from J; bases not matched to a gene: 3. CDR1 and CDR2 (germline): SGHAT, FQNNGV. Here the CDR3 reads CASSRQGTYEQYF. CDR3 in DNA: TGTGCCAGCAGCCGACAGGGAACCTACGAGCAGTACTTC.

This clone came up once. The chain joins TRBV4-1 to TRBJ2-7; 8 nucleotides line up with TRBD1. V lost 3 bases and J lost 3; bases outside the gene matches: 7. In germline, CDR1 is MGHRA, CDR2 YSYEKL. The CDR3 totals 15 residues. CDR3 sequence reads: CASSHAQTGDYEQYF. The CDR3 DNA follows: TGCGCCAGCAGCCACGCCCAGACAGGGGACTACGAGCAGTACTTC.

V gene TRBV10-3 combines with J gene TRBJ1-6; possible D gene TRBD1, 6 bases. The CDR3 is 17 residues long. V was cut by 3 bases and J by 6 bases, with 18 bases left in between. Germline CDR1 and CDR2: ENHRY and SYGVKD. The CDR3 loop is CAISEMEGGGINSPLHF. CDR3 coding DNA: TGTGCCATCAGTGAAATGGAGGGGGGAGGAATTAATTCACCCCTCCACTTT.

The chain employs TRBV7-2 and TRBJ2-2; perhaps TRBD2 as D (5 bases). V was trimmed by 6 bases and J by 9 bases, leaving 14 bases between them. Germline CDR1 is SGHTA and CDR2 is FQGNSA. The CDR3 sequence is 13 residues long. As DNA, the CDR3 is TGTGCCAGCAGAGATCCGGGGTACAGGGAGCTGTTTTTT. Translation gives CASRDPGYRELFF.

The table lists this clone with a count of one. The chain uses TRBV7-2 and TRBJ2-1; D unresolved. CDR1 and CDR2 (germline): SGHTA, FQGNSA. The CDR3 runs 14 residues. Trimming cost V 1 base and J 6 bases, with 10 bases left between them. The CDR3 DNA sequence: TGTGCCAGCAGCTTAGTATTGCTCTCCAATGAGCAGTTCTTC. As protein: CASSLVLLSNEQFF.

The gene calls are TRBV5-6 and TRBJ2-1; 9 bases agree with TRBD2. V shed 0 bases and J 1 base; nucleotides not matched to a gene: 2. CDR1 is SGHDT, CDR2 YYEEEE, per germline. The CDR3 totals 16 residues. Here the CDR3 reads CASSLVTSGSYNEQFF. The CDR3 coding sequence is TGTGCCAGCAGCTTGGTAACTAGCGGGTCCTACAATGAGCAGTTCTTC.

V is TRBV7-2 and J is TRBJ1-2; D call uncertain. Germline lookup yields CDR1 SGHTA and CDR2 FQGNSA. This CDR3 comprises 13 residues. Trimming shortened V by 4 bases and J by 8 bases, and 14 bases separated the two germline ends. The CDR3 coding sequence is TGTGCCAGCAGCTATCAGGTGGGGTCCGGCTACACCTTC. Its protein product is CASSYQVGSGYTF. Based on the CDR3 plus reference TRBV7-2 and TRBJ1-2, the full variable domain is GAGVSQSPSNKVTEKGKDVELRCDPISGHTALYWYRQSLGQGLEFLIYFQGNSAPDKSGLPSDRFSAERTGGSVSTLTIQRTQQEDSAVYLCASSYQVGSGYTFGSGTRLTVV.

The chain recombines TRBV5-6 with TRBJ1-3; D uncertain. Germline assignment: CDR1 SGHDT and CDR2 YYEEEE. CDR3 length: 16 amino acids. Trimming removed 0 bases from V and 0 bases from J, with 10 bases in between. The CDR3 spells CASSLDSVTSGNTIYF. The CDR3 region has the DNA TGTGCCAGCAGCTTGGATTCGGTGACCTCTGGAAACACCATATATTTT.

This clone was recorded only once. This sequence joins TRBV19 and TRBJ2-7; D is unresolved. V was clipped by 9 bases and J by 0 bases, with 6 bases between them. The CDR3 has 11 residues. The germline CDR1 and CDR2 sequences are LNHDA and SQIVND (reference sequence). The CDR3 nucleotides are TGTGCCAGCGGAAGCTCCTACGAGCAGTACTTC. Translation gives CASGSSYEQYF. The full variable domain, with the rest looked up from reference TRBV19 and TRBJ2-7, is DGGITQSPKYLFRKEGQNVTLSCEQNLNHDAMYWYRQDPGQGLRLIYYSQIVNDFQKGDIAEGYSVSREKKESFPLTVTSAQKNPTAFYLCASGSSYEQYFGPGTRLTVT.

This chain connects TRBV10-2 to TRBJ1-2, with D perhaps TRBD1 (5 bases). The CDR3 is 16 amino acids. The V and J ends lost 7 bases and 0 bases respectively, with 18 bases between them. Germline lookup yields CDR1 WSHSY and CDR2 SAAADI. CDR3 coding DNA: TGCGCCAGCACCAAGGATACAGGCTTAGCTAACTATGGCTACACCTTC. The encoded protein is CASTKDTGLANYGYTF.

On this clone: At the DNA level, this CDR3 is encoded by other sequences in the same sample as well. The rearrangement joins TRBV9 to TRBJ2-2; D might be TRBD2 (5 bases). The V end lost 2 bases, the J end lost 1 base, and 9 bases lay between the germline ends. The germline CDR1 and CDR2 sequences are SGDLS and YYNGEE. There are 15 residues in the CDR3. The CDR3 nucleotides read TGTGCCAGCAGCGTGGGAGAACTGAACACCGGGGAGCTGTTTTTT. The encoded protein is CASSVGELNTGELFF.

The rearrangement uses TRBV7-9 and TRBJ2-2, with 9 bases that match TRBD2. Germline CDR1 reads SEHNR; CDR2 reads FQNEAQ (reference sequence). The CDR3 has 15 residues. V trimming: 10 bases; J trimming: 2 bases; junction bases outside the gene matches: 8. CDR3 DNA sequence: TGTGCCAACCCTACGACTAGCGGAAACACCGGGGAGCTGTTTTTT. Its translation is CANPTTSGNTGELFF.

V gene TRBV27 combines with J gene TRBJ1-5; TRBD1 matches at 10 bases. The CDR3 is 16 residues long. V lost 2 bases and J lost 2; bases outside the gene matches: 3. Germline assignment: CDR1 MNHEY and CDR2 SMNVEV (reference sequence). CDR3 coding DNA: TGTGCCAGCAGTTTAGGGACAGGGGCGCGCAATCAGCCCCAGCATTTT. Its translation is CASSLGTGARNQPQHF.

The chain carries TRBV29-1 and TRBJ1-1, with D possibly being TRBD1 (6 bases). CDR3 length: 12 amino acids. Germline V CDR1 and CDR2: SQVTM, ANQGSEA. V lost 6 bases and J 1 base, leaving 9 bases between the germline ends. CDR3 DNA sequence: TGCAGCGTAAAACAGGGGAACACTGAAGCTTTCTTT. As protein: CSVKQGNTEAFF. The full variable domain, completed using reference TRBV29-1 and TRBJ1-1, is SAVISQKPSRDICQRGTSLTIQCQVDSQVTMMFWYRQQPGQSLTLIATANQGSEATYESGFVIDKFPISRPNLTFSTLTVSNMSPEDSSIYLCSVKQGNTEAFFGQGTRLTVV.

The chain has TRBV5-6 and TRBJ2-3; D is possibly TRBD1 (5 bases). The CDR3 loop spans 14 amino acids. V gave up 2 bases and J gave up 2 bases, with 9 bases separating them. Per the germline V gene, CDR1 is SGHDT and CDR2 is YYEEEE. The CDR3 DNA is TGTGCCAGCAGCTTTACAGGTTACACAGATACGCAGTATTTT. Residues: CASSFTGYTDTQYF.

The chain links TRBV19 to TRBJ2-3; 12 bases line up with TRBD2. V trimming: 3 bases; J trimming: 9 bases; junction bases outside the gene matches: 7. CDR3 size: 15 residues. CDR1 is LNHDA, CDR2 SQIVND, per germline (reference sequence). For the CDR3, the DNA is TGTGCCAGTAGTATTGGGCTAGCGGGAGGGGACACGCAGTATTTT. Its protein product is CASSIGLAGGDTQYF.

The chain uses TRBV6-5 and TRBJ2-7; 8 bases map to TRBD1. This CDR3 is built from 16 residues. J lost 2 bases, V lost 0 bases, and 6 bases had no gene match. Germline values: CDR1 MNHEY, CDR2 SVGAGI. The CDR3 loop reads CASSYSATGATYEQYF. The CDR3 coding sequence is TGTGCCAGCAGTTACTCGGCGACAGGGGCAACCTACGAGCAGTACTTC.

The chain links TRBV27 to TRBJ1-5; no definite D call. In germline, CDR1 is MNHEY, CDR2 SMNVEV (reference sequence). Deletions cut 5 bases from V and 3 bases from J, with 11 bases between. The CDR3 is made up of 14 amino acids. For the CDR3, the DNA is TGTGCCAGCAGTCCTTGGAGCGACAATCAGCCCCAGCATTTT. Translation gives CASSPWSDNQPQHF.

Details on this clone: Just one base apart from a much larger clone, this may be a read error. Other DNA sequences of this sample code for an identical CDR3. This chain joins TRBV5-1 and TRBJ2-7; 8 bases line up with TRBD1. Unmatched junction bases numbered 3, after V lost 4 bases and J lost 3 bases. Germline assignment: CDR1 SGHRS and CDR2 YFSETQ. The CDR3 consists of 13 residues. Here the CDR3 reads CASSTGTGYEQYF. CDR3 bases: TGCGCCAGCAGCACCGGGACAGGCTACGAGCAGTACTTC.

The rearrangement uses TRBV7-2 and TRBJ2-3; 14 nucleotides match TRBD2. Germline V gene data show CDR1 as SGHTA and CDR2 as FQGNSA. After removal of 4 bases from V and 7 bases from J, the junction contained 10 bases not matched to a gene. The CDR3 sequence is 17 residues long. CDR3 coding DNA: TGTGCCAGCAGCTCCACTTGGACTAGCGGGAGGTACAATACGCAGTATTTT. It is translated as CASSSTWTSGRYNTQYF.

A single count supports this clone. The V call is TRBV28, the J call TRBJ1-5; tentatively, D is TRBD1 (5 bases). The V end was cut by 5 bases, the J end by 0 bases, with 11 bases between. Germline assignment: CDR1 MDHEN and CDR2 SYDVKM. This CDR3 is built from 15 residues. The CDR3, as DNA: TGTGCCAGCAGTCCTTGGGGGGGTAGCAATCAGCCCCAGCATTTT. Protein sequence: CASSPWGGSNQPQHF.

A remark on this clone: Other DNA variants within this sample encode the same CDR3. This chain joins TRBV7-2 and TRBJ2-5; D is uncertain. Deletions cut 1 base from V and 2 bases from J, with 5 bases between. The CDR3 spans 13 residues. Germline V gives CDR1 SGHTA, CDR2 FQGNSA. CDR3 region: CASSLGLQETQYF. DNA of the CDR3: TGTGCCAGCAGCTTAGGCTTGCAAGAGACCCAGTACTTC.

This clone was recorded once. Other DNA sequences in this sample translate to the same CDR3. The V gene is TRBV5-1, the J gene TRBJ2-7; 8 bases align to TRBD1. The CDR3 is 12 amino acids. With 2 bases clipped from V and 6 bases from J, the junction kept 1 base outside the gene matches. CDR1 is SGHRS and CDR2 is YFSETQ in the germline V gene. The CDR3 coding sequence is TGCGCCAGCAGCTTAGGACAGGGCGAGCAGTACTTC. Translated: CASSLGQGEQYF.